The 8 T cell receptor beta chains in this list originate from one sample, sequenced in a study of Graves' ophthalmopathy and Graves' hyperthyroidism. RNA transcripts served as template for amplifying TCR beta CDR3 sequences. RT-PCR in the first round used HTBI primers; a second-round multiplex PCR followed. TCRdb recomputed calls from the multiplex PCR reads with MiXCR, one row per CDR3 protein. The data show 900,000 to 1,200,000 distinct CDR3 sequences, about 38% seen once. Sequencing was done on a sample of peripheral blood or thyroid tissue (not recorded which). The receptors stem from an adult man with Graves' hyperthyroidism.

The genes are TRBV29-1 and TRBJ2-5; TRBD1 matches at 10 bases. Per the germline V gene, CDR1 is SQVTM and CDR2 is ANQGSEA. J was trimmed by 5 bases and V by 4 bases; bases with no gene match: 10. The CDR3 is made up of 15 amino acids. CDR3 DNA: TGCAGCGTTGTGGGACAGGGGCCGGGGGGTGAGACCCAGTACTTC. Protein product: CSVVGQGPGGETQYF. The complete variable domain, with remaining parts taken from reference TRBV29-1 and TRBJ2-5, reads SAVISQKPSRDICQRGTSLTIQCQVDSQVTMMFWYRQQPGQSLTLIATANQGSEATYESGFVIDKFPISRPNLTFSTLTVSNMSPEDSSIYLCSVVGQGPGGETQYFGPGTRLLVL.

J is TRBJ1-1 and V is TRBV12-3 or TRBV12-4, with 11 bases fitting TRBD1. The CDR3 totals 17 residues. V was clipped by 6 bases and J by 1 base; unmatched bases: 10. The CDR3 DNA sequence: TGTGCCAGCAGAAAATCCGGGACAGGGGGTAGGAACACTGAAGCTTTCTTT. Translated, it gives CASRKSGTGGRNTEAFF.

The CDR3 protein is CASSLAGQARAKLFF. The CDR3 region has the DNA TGTGCCAGCAGCTTAGCGGGACAGGCCAGGGCGAAACTGTTTTTT. The chain uses TRBV7-9 and TRBJ1-4; 8 bases are shared with TRBD1. There are 15 residues in the CDR3. CDR1 and CDR2 (germline): SEHNR, FQNEAQ (reference sequence). Trimming at V came to 0 bases and at J to 11 bases, leaving 8 bases not matched to a gene.

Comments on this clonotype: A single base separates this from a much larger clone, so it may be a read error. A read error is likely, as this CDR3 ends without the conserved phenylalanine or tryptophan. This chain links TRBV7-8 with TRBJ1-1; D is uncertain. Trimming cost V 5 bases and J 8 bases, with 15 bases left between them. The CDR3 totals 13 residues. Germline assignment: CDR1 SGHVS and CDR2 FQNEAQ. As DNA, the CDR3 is TGTGCCAGCAGCCAAGGGATGAGCGACGAAGCTTTCCTT. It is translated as CASSQGMSDEAFL.

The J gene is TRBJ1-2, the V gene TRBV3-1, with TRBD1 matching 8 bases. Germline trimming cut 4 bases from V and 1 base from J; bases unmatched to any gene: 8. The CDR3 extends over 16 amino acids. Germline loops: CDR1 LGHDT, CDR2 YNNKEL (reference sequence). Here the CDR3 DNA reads TGTGCCAGCAGCCTAAGGACAGGGAGGGGTAACTATGGCTACACCTTC. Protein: CASSLRTGRGNYGYTF.

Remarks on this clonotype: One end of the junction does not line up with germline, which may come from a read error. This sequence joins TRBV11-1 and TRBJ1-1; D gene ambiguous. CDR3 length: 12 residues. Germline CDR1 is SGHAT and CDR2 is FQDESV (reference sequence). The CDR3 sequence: CANSLRSSGAFF. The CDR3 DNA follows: TGTGCCAACAGCTTGAGGAGTTCAGGAGCTTTCTTT.

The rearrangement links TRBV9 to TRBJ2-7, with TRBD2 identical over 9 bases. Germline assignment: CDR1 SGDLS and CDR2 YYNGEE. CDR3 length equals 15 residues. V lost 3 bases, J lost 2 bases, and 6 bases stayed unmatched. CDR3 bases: TGTGCCAGCAGCGCATCTAGCGGGATGGCCTACGAGCAGTACTTC. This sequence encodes CASSASSGMAYEQYF.

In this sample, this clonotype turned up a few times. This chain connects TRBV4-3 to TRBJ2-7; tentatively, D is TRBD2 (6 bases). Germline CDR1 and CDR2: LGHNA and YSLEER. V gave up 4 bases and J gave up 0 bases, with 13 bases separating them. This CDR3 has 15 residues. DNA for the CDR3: TGCGCCAGCAGCCGAGCTAGCGATCGCTCCTACGAGCAGTACTTC. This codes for CASSRASDRSYEQYF.